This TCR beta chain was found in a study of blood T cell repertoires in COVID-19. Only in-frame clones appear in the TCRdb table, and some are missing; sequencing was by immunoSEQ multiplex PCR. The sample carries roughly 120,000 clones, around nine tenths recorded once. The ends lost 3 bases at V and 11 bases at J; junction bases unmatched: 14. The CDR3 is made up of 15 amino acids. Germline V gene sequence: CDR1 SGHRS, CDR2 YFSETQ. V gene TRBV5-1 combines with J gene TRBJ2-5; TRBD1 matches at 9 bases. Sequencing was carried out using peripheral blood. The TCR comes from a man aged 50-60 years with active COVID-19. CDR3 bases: TGCGCCAGCAGCTGGGGACAGGGATCGCGTAGATCACAGTACTTC. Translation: CASSWGQGSRRSQYF.